This T cell receptor beta chain stems from a study of T-cell memory formation after mild COVID-19. Study context: Among the donors, TCR clusters were largely specific to each donor.

Using its own MiXCR run on the 5' RACE reads, TCRdb lists one record per CDR3 protein. The repertoire holds over 150,000 distinct CDR3 sequences, with 10% to 15% as singletons. A few counts support this clonotype. The antigen is not known. The germline CDR1 and CDR2 sequences are SNHLY and FYNNEI. The V and J ends lost 6 bases and 4 bases respectively, with 12 bases between them. The CDR3 length is 13 residues. General study findings and limits: Balance between CD4 and CD8 was seen in clones contracting day 15 to 85, and a CD4+ lean was seen in later expanders. The main location of contracting CD4+ clones was CM and EM, and that of contracting CD8+ clones was EMRA. Still unconfirmed is whether the second-wave clones peaking on day 37 recognized SARS-CoV-2.

The V gene is TRBV2, the J gene TRBJ1-2, with D maybe TRBD1 (5 bases). The clonotype comes from a man aged 18 to 30 who had mild COVID-19 (a few samples of this study predate the infection). Cell type and time point are not known. Source material: PBMCs or a T cell subset sorted from them (not recorded which). DNA of the CDR3: TGTGCCAGCAGGAGGGGCGGAGTCTATGGCTACACCTTC. Translation: CASRRGGVYGYTF.